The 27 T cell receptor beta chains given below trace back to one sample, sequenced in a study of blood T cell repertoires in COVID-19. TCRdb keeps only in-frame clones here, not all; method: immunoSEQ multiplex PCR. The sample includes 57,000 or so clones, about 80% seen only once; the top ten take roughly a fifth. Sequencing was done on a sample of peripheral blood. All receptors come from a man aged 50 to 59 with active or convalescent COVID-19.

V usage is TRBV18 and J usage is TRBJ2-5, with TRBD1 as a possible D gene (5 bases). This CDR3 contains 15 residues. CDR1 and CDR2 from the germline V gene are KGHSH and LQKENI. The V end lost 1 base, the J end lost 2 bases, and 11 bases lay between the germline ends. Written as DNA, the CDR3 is TGTGCCAGCTCACCACTACAGGACAAACAAGAGACCCAGTACTTC. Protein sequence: CASSPLQDKQETQYF.

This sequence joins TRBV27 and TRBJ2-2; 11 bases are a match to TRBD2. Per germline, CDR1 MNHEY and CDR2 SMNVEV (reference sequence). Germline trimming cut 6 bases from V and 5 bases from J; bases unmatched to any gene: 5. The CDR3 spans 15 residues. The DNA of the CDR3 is TGTGCCAGCAGCCGACTAGCGGGAAGTACCGGGGAGCTGTTTTTT. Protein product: CASSRLAGSTGELFF.

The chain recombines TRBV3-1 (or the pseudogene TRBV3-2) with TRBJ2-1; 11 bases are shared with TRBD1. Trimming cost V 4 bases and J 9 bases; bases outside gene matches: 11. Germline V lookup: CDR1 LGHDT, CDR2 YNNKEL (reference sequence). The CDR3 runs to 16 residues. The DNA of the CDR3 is TGTGCCAGCAGCCGCAATTTGGGACAGGGGGGCAGTGAGCAGTTCTTC. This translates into CASSRNLGQGGSEQFF.

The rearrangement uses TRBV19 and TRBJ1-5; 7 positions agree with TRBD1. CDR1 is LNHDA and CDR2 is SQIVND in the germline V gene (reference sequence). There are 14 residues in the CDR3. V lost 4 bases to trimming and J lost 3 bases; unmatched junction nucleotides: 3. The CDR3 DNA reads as TGTGCCAGTAGTACACAGGGGAACAATCAGCCCCAGCATTTT. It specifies CASSTQGNNQPQHF.

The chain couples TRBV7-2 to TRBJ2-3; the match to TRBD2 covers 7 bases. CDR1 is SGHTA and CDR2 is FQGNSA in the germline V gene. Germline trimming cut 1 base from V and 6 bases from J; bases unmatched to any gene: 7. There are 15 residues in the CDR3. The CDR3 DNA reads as TGTGCCAGCAGCTTAGATCGGGGGGTAACGGATACGCAGTATTTT. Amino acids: CASSLDRGVTDTQYF. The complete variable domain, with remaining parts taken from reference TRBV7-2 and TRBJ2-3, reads GAGVSQSPSNKVTEKGKDVELRCDPISGHTALYWYRQSLGQGLEFLIYFQGNSAPDKSGLPSDRFSAERTGGSVSTLTIQRTQQEDSAVYLCASSLDRGVTDTQYFGPGTRLTVL.

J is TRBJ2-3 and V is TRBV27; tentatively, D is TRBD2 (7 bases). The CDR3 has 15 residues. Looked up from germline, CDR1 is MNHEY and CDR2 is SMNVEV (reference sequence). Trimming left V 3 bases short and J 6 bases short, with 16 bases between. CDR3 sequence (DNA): TGTGCCAGCAGTTTTAGGGGGGGCGGGTTCGATACGCAGTATTTT. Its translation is CASSFRGGGFDTQYF.

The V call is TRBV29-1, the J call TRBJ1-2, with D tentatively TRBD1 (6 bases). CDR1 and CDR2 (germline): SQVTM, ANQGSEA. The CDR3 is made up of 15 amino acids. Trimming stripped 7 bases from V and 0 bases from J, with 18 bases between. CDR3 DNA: TGCAGCGCGTACTATGCCGGGACACCTAACTATGGCTACACCTTC. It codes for CSAYYAGTPNYGYTF.

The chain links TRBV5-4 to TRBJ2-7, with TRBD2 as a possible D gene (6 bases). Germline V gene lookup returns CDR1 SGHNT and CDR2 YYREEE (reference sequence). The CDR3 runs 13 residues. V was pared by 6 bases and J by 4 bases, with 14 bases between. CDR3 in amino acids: CASNRDSLYEQYF. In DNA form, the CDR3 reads TGTGCCAGCAACCGGGACTCCTTATACGAGCAGTACTTC.

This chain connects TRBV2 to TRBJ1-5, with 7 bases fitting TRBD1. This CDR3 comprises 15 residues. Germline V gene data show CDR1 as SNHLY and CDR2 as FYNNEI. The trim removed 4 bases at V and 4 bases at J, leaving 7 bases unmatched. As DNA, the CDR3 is TGTGCCAGCAGTGTCCGGGACAGAGAAAATCAGCCCCAGCATTTT. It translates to CASSVRDRENQPQHF.

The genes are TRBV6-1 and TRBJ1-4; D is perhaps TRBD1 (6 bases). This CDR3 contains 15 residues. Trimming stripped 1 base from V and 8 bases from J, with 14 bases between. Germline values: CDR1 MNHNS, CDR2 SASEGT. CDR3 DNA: TGTGCCAGCAGTGAAGTATTCACAGGGCGGGAAAAACTGTTTTTT. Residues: CASSEVFTGREKLFF.

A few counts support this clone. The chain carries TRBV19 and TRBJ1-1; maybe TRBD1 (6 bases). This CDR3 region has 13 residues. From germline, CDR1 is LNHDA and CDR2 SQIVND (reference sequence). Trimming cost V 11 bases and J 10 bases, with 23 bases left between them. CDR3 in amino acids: CARQGGAGGAAFF. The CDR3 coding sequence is TGTGCCCGCCAAGGGGGGGCGGGGGGGGCAGCTTTCTTT.

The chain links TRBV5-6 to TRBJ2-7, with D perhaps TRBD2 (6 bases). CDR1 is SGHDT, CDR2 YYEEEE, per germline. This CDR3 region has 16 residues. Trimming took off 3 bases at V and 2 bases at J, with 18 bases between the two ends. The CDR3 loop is CASSSWVRGWPYEQYF. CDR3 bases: TGTGCCAGCAGCTCGTGGGTTCGGGGGTGGCCCTACGAGCAGTACTTC.

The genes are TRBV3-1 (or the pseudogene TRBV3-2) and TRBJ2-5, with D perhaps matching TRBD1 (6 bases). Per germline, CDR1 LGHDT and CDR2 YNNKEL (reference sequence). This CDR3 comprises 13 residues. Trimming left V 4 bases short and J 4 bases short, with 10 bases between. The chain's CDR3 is CASSLKGVETQYF. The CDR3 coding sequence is TGTGCCAGCAGCCTTAAGGGGGTAGAGACCCAGTACTTC.

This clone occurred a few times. The CDR3 loop reads CAIRAGGGVSGNTIYF. In nucleotides, the CDR3 is TGTGCCATCAGGGCCGGGGGGGGAGTGTCTGGAAACACCATATATTTT. The V gene is TRBV10-3, the J gene TRBJ1-3, with a weak D call TRBD1 (5 bases). V was cut by 6 bases and J by 1 base, with 16 bases left in between. The CDR3 is made up of 16 amino acids. Looked up from germline, CDR1 is ENHRY and CDR2 is SYGVKD.

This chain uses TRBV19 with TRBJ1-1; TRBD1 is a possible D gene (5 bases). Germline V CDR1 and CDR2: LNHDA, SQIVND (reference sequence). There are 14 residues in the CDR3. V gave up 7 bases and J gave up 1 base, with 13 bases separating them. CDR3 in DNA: TGTGCCAGTATTCCGACAGCAGGGAACACTGAAGCTTTCTTT. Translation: CASIPTAGNTEAFF.

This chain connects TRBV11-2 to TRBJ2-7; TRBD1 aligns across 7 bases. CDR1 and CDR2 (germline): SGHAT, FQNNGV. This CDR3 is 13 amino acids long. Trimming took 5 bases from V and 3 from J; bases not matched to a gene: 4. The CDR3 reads CASSATGVYEQYF. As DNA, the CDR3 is TGTGCCAGCAGCGCAACAGGGGTCTACGAGCAGTACTTC.

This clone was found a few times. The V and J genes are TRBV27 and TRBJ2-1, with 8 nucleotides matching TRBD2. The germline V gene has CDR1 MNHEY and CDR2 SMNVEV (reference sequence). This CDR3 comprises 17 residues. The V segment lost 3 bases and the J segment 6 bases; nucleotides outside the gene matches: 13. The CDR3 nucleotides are TGTGCCAGCAGTTTGTCAGACGGGACTAGGGTCGTCAATGAGCAGTTCTTC. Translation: CASSLSDGTRVVNEQFF.

The CDR3 reads CASSLGQGTGQPQHF. For the CDR3, the DNA is TGCGCCAGCAGCCTGGGACAGGGGACAGGGCAGCCCCAGCATTTT. This chain joins TRBV5-1 and TRBJ1-5, with TRBD1 matching over 10 bases. Germline lookup yields CDR1 SGHRS and CDR2 YFSETQ. This CDR3 contains 15 residues. V lost 4 bases and J lost 7; bases outside the gene matches: 8.

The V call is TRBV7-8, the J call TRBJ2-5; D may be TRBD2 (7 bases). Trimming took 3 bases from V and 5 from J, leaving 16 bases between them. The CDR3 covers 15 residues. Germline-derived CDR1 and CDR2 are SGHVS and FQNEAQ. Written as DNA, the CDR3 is TGTGCCAGCAGCTTGTCGCTAGGGGGGGGTGAGACCCAGTACTTC. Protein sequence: CASSLSLGGGETQYF.

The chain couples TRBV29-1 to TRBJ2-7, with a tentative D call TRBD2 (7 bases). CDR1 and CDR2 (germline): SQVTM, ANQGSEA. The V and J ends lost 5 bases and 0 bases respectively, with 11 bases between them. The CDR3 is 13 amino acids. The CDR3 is CSVRGGTSYEQYF. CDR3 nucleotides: TGCAGCGTTAGGGGGGGGACCTCCTACGAGCAGTACTTC.

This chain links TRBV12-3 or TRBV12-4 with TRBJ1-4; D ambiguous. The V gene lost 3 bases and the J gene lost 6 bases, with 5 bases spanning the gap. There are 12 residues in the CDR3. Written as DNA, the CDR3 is TGTGCCAGCAGTTTCCGGGATGAAAAACTGTTTTTT. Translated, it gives CASSFRDEKLFF.

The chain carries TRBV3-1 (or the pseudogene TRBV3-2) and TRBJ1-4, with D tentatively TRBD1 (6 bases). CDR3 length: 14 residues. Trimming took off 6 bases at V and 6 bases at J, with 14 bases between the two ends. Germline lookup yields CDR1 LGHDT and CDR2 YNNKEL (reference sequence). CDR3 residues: CASRLQGSDEKLFF. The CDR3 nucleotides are TGTGCCAGCAGACTCCAGGGGTCGGATGAAAAACTGTTTTTT.

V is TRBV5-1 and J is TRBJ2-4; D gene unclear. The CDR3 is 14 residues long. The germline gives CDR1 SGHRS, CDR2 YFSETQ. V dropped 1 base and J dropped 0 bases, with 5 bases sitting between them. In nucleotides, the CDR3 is TGCGCCAGCAGCTTGAATCAAGCCAAAAACATTCAGTACTTC. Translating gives CASSLNQAKNIQYF.

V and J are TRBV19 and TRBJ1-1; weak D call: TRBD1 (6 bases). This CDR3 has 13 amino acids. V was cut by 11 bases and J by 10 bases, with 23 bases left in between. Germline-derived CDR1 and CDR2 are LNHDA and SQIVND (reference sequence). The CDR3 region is CAPQGGEGGAAFF. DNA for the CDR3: TGTGCCCCCCAAGGGGGGGAGGGGGGGGCAGCTTTCTTT.

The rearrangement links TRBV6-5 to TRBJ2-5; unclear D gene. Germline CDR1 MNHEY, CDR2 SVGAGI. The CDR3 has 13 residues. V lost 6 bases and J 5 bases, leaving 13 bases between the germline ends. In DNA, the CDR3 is TGTGCCAGCAGGGGCGCAGGTCTGGAGACCCAGTACTTC. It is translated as CASRGAGLETQYF.

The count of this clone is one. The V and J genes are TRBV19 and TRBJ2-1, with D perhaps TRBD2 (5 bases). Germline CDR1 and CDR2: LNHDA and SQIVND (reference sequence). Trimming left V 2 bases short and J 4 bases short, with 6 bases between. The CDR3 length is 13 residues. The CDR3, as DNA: TGTGCCAGTAGTATATCGGGGTACAATGAGCAGTTCTTC. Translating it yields CASSISGYNEQFF.

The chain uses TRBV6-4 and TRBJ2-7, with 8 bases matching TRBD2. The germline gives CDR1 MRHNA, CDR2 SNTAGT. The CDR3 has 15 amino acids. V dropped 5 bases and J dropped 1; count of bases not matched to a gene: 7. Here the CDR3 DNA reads TGTGCCAGCAGTCCGAGGGGCGGGGGGTCCTACGAGCAGTACTTC. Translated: CASSPRGGGSYEQYF.